These 14 T cell receptor beta chains were sequenced from one sample in a study of shared clonotypes between healthy human individuals. Measured with immunoSEQ multiplex PCR; TCRdb has only the in-frame clones, and not every one. The table has millions of clones, about 92% seen once. The material sequenced was naive CD4+ T cells from PBMCs. Subset in this sample: CD45RA+ positively selected. Source of these receptors: a man aged 18 to 29 in good health. Some clones in this sample may be carry-over from other donors' samples.

The chain couples TRBV11-2 to TRBJ1-3; no definite D call. Germline V gene sequence: CDR1 SGHAT, CDR2 FQNNGV. Trimming took off 2 bases at V and 3 bases at J, with 11 bases between the two ends. The CDR3 length is 15 residues. CDR3 sequence (DNA): TGTGCCAGCAGCTTACCCGCAGGTGGTGGAAACACCATATATTTT. Protein sequence: CASSLPAGGGNTIYF.

The chain uses TRBV27 and TRBJ2-6; D is ambiguous. Trimming shortened V by 0 bases and J by 1 base, and 7 bases separated the two germline ends. CDR3 length: 16 residues. Germline CDR1 reads MNHEY; CDR2 reads SMNVEV (reference sequence). The CDR3 loop is CASSLSYVSGANVLTF. In DNA form, the CDR3 reads TGTGCCAGCAGTTTATCTTACGTTTCTGGGGCCAACGTCCTGACTTTC.

The CDR3 region is CASSQDMASYNEQFF. CDR3 bases: TGTGCCAGCAGCCAAGACATGGCATCATACAATGAGCAGTTCTTC. The chain is built from TRBV4-2 and TRBJ2-1; no definite D call. V lost 0 bases, J lost 4 bases, and 10 bases lay in between. Germline assignment: CDR1 LGHNA and CDR2 YNFKEQ. CDR3 size: 15 residues.

The chain uses TRBV4-1 and TRBJ1-4, with 8 positions matching TRBD1. This CDR3 region has 14 residues. Germline CDR1 and CDR2: MGHRA and YSYEKL. With 6 bases clipped from V and 8 bases from J, the junction kept 8 bases outside the gene matches. CDR3 nucleotides: TGCGCCAGCAGACCTGACAGGGGAGGGGAAAAACTGTTTTTT. This codes for CASRPDRGGEKLFF.

The chain has TRBV6-5 and TRBJ2-5; D remains ambiguous. Germline lookup yields CDR1 MNHEY and CDR2 SVGAGI. The CDR3 is 13 residues long. Trimming stripped 6 bases from V and 3 bases from J, with 11 bases between. The CDR3 bases are TGTGCCAGCAGCGACCTGGTGAAAGAGACCCAGTACTTC. This encodes CASSDLVKETQYF.

V usage is TRBV4-1 and J usage is TRBJ1-3; D may be TRBD1 (6 bases). The CDR3 consists of 18 residues. V lost 1 base to trimming and J lost 0 bases, with 16 bases between them. The germline CDR1 and CDR2 sequences are MGHRA and YSYEKL. CDR3 DNA sequence: TGCGCCAGCAGCCAAGGAAGGATAGCAGGGGTCTCTGGAAACACCATATATTTT. Its protein product is CASSQGRIAGVSGNTIYF.

On this clone: Other DNA sequences in this sample translate to the same CDR3. The chain carries TRBV7-8 and TRBJ2-7; tentatively, D is TRBD1 (7 bases). Germline-derived CDR1 and CDR2 are SGHVS and FQNEAQ. The CDR3 is 12 residues long. V was pared by 5 bases and J by 4 bases, with 9 bases between. The CDR3 DNA sequence: TGTGCCAGCAGCCCAGGGGGGTACGAGCAGTACTTC. It encodes CASSPGGYEQYF.

Remarks on this clone: The same CDR3 is also encoded by other DNA sequences in this sample. This chain joins TRBV2 and TRBJ1-5; D possibly corresponds to TRBD1 (6 bases). V dropped 2 bases and J dropped 7 bases, with 12 bases sitting between them. This CDR3 is 14 amino acids long. The germline CDR1 and CDR2 sequences are SNHLY and FYNNEI. The CDR3 is CASSESTGRQPQHF. The CDR3 DNA reads as TGTGCCAGCAGTGAATCGACAGGCCGGCAGCCCCAGCATTTT.

The chain joins TRBV27 to TRBJ1-4; D gene uncertain. CDR3 size: 16 residues. Trimming left V 4 bases short and J 0 bases short, with 12 bases between. Per the germline V gene, CDR1 is MNHEY and CDR2 is SMNVEV (reference sequence). CDR3 sequence reads: CASSSQPYATNEKLFF. CDR3 coding DNA: TGTGCCAGCAGTTCCCAACCGTATGCAACTAATGAAAAACTGTTTTTT.

This clone was seen a single time. DNA for the CDR3: TGCAGCGTCGATTTAACGGTGAAAGAGACCCAGTACTTC. Translating it yields CSVDLTVKETQYF. This chain joins TRBV29-1 and TRBJ2-5; no clear D. The germline V gene has CDR1 SQVTM and CDR2 ANQGSEA. V was trimmed by 6 bases and J by 3 bases, leaving 14 bases between them. The CDR3 extends over 13 amino acids.

The chain links TRBV7-9 to TRBJ1-2; D perhaps matches TRBD1 (5 bases). Germline-derived CDR1 and CDR2 are SEHNR and FQNEAQ (reference sequence). The CDR3 runs to 13 residues. The V end lost 5 bases, the J end lost 12 bases, and 19 bases lay between the germline ends. CDR3 region: CASSIRDLSGHTF. The DNA for the CDR3 is TGTGCCAGCAGCATCCGGGACCTGTCGGGACACACCTTC.

The rearrangement joins TRBV4-1 to TRBJ2-7; unclear D gene. V shed 1 base and J shed 3 bases, with 13 bases lying between them. CDR1 MGHRA and CDR2 YSYEKL come from the germline V gene. This CDR3 has 15 amino acids. The CDR3: CASSQADGVYYEQYF. DNA for the CDR3: TGCGCCAGCAGCCAAGCGGATGGGGTCTACTACGAGCAGTACTTC.

The rearrangement links TRBV18 to TRBJ1-2; perhaps TRBD1 as D (6 bases). The CDR3 has 15 residues. Trimming shortened V by 4 bases and J by 6 bases, and 18 bases separated the two germline ends. Germline CDR1 reads KGHSH; CDR2 reads LQKENI. CDR3 coding DNA: TGTGCCAGCTCACTCACAATTCCACAGGGAGATGGCTACACCTTC. Translation: CASSLTIPQGDGYTF. The full variable domain, rest sourced from reference TRBV18 and TRBJ1-2, is NAGVMQNPRHLVRRRGQEARLRCSPMKGHSHVYWYRQLPEEGLKFMVYLQKENIIDESGMPKERFSAEFPKEGPSILRIQQVVRGDSAAYFCASSLTIPQGDGYTFGSGTRLTVV.

V and J are TRBV28 and TRBJ2-5, with 11 bases that match TRBD1. The J call may be wrong; the DNA end is better matched by TRBJ2-7. The CDR3 length is 15 residues. CDR1 is MDHEN and CDR2 is SYDVKM in the germline V gene. CDR3 in amino acids: CASSRRDRGSHEQYF. The DNA of the CDR3 is TGTGCCAGCAGCCGTAGGGACAGGGGGTCCCACGAGCAGTACTTC.